This TCR beta chain was observed in a study of CD8 T cells in ankylosing spondylitis (dated by TCRdb to 2015 to 2018). The study in broad terms: To find TCR variants linked to disease, the study profiled T cell receptor beta repertoires in ankylosing spondylitis patients and healthy donors. The full study cohort was made up of 20 to 25 ankylosing spondylitis patients and 108 healthy donors. Peripheral blood was sampled, and synovial fluid was additionally collected from ankylosing spondylitis patients. What the work shows at the level of the full study, not this receptor alone: Some TCR beta motif variants had previously been reported in synovial fluid and blood of reactive arthritis patients, which suggested common disease-initiation mechanisms. Blood from ankylosing spondylitis patients appeared to be characterized by a TCR beta motif made up of about 8 highly homologous amino acid variants. The disease-linked clones were reported as significantly enriched in matched synovial fluid samples from ankylosing spondylitis patients. A CD8+ phenotype was shown by the disease-linked clones, which were found at relatively low frequencies in peripheral blood.

Spanning cysteine to phenylalanine, the CDR3 consists of 14 amino acids. The CDR3 DNA has 42 bases and is translated from base 1. After removal of 4 bases from V and 5 bases from J, the junction retains 6 bases not matched to a gene. As encoded in the germline V gene (reference sequence), CDR1 is DFQATT while CDR2 is SNEGSKA. This clonotype was seen many times. No cognate antigen has been identified for it. No base qualities exist here, and no much larger clone lies one base off it. Data came from an Illumina HiSeq 2500. Quantitative 5'-RACE with molecular barcodes was the method used to prepare the TCR beta libraries. Turning to the authors' computational methods: Disease-linked TCR variants were identified with a new computational method built on a probabilistic model of VDJ rearrangement. TCRdb trimmed public reads at Q25 via fastp, called clones via MiXCR and kept in-frame beta chains. Records with the same CDR3 protein are collapsed into one entry carrying the most frequent genes and DNA. The V and J calls follow TCRdb's processing rather than the paper's. Within this sample are approximately 220,000 distinct CDR3 sequences, with approximately 24% of them counted one time only. Together, the top ten hold roughly 6.7% of the sample.

This sequence was found in a male donor with ankylosing spondylitis or in good health (not recorded which). The V and J genes are TRBV20-1 and TRBJ2-2; TRBD1 matches 8 bases in the middle. The sequenced material came from blood, either unsorted or a sorted T cell fraction (not recorded which). The CDR3 has the sequence CSANKGQGTGELFF. The base sequence is TGCAGTGCTAACAAAGGACAGGGAACCGGGGAGCTGTTTTTT.